This TCR beta chain is drawn from a study of T cells in localized non-small cell lung cancer. Study results and caveats: Maximal T cell clonality occurred in uninvolved adjacent lung, with tumor ranking below it. Sequence data derive from only one tumor region, so heterogeneity remains possible.

The CDR3 runs to 14 residues. Deletions cut 5 bases from V and 4 bases from J, with 14 bases between. The V gene's germline CDR1 is MNHEY and CDR2 SMNVEV (reference sequence). Details on this clone: The antigen is unknown.

Sequencing used immunoSEQ multiplex PCR; TCRdb keeps in-frame clones, though not all of them. The sample carries roughly 38,000 clones, roughly four fifths recorded once. The sample was peripheral blood, taken before any cancer treatment. This rearrangement joins TRBV27 to TRBJ1-1; D gene uncertain. This sequence was found in a male donor older than 55 with stage III squamous cell lung carcinoma. In nucleotides, the CDR3 is TGTGCCAGCAGTCCGCGGGTACAAGGCACTGAAGCTTTCTTT. Its translation: CASSPRVQGTEAFF.